Below are 5 T cell receptor beta chains sequenced from a single sample in a study of control samples from healthy donors and cancer patients (TCRdb year 2020). The library was generated by the immunoSEQ multiplex PCR assay. TCRdb re-hosts the immuneACCESS table, in-frame sequences only. Its copies lack some clones; in the studies checked, an unresolved V gene accounts for under half of them, and the cause for the rest is not known. Across this sample there are under 150,000 clones, with roughly 89% seen only once. The ten biggest clones cover about 10% of the sample. Sequences were obtained from blood. These receptors all come from a man aged 30-40 years in good health.

This rearrangement joins TRBV6-1 to TRBJ1-2; possibly TRBD1 for D (5 bases). There are 16 residues in the CDR3. V shed 4 bases and J shed 4 bases, with 19 bases lying between them. CDR1 and CDR2 (germline): MNHNS, SASEGT. This chain's CDR3 is CASSVMARGAGYGYTF. In DNA, the CDR3 is TGTGCCAGCAGTGTAATGGCCCGGGGCGCGGGCTATGGCTACACCTTC.

CDR3 bases: TGTGCCAGCAGCTTAGGCAGGGGGCTAGAGACCCAGTACTTC. This gives the protein CASSLGRGLETQYF. The genes are TRBV7-9 and TRBJ2-5; 8 bases are a match to TRBD1. Germline CDR1 reads SEHNR; CDR2 reads FQNEAQ (reference sequence). V was pared by 1 base and J by 4 bases, with 2 bases of the junction left unmatched. This CDR3 is 14 amino acids long. The full variable domain, in which reference TRBV7-9 and TRBJ2-5 provide the parts outside the CDR3, is DTGVSQNPRHKITKRGQNVTFRCDPISEHNRLYWYRQTLGQGPEFLTYFQNEAQLEKSRLLSDRFSAERPKGSFSTLEIQRTEQGDSAMYLCASSLGRGLETQYFGPGTRLLVL.

The V call is TRBV2, the J call TRBJ2-7; 8 bases line up with TRBD1. The CDR3 sequence is 12 residues long. Trimming cost V 6 bases and J 7 bases; bases outside gene matches: 5. Germline loops: CDR1 SNHLY, CDR2 FYNNEI. The CDR3 DNA reads as TGTGCCAGCAGATTATGGACAGGGGAGCAGTACTTC. It is translated as CASRLWTGEQYF.

The gene calls are TRBV7-8 and TRBJ2-7; D is possibly TRBD1 or TRBD2 (5 bases each). The germline V gene encodes CDR1 SGHVS and CDR2 FQNEAQ. The ends were cut back, 5 bases at V and 7 bases at J, with 24 bases in the middle. CDR3 size: 16 residues. CDR3 region: CASSPNAGTQVGEQYF. In nucleotides, the CDR3 is TGTGCCAGCAGCCCGAACGCCGGGACCCAAGTTGGGGAGCAGTACTTC.

V is TRBV6-5 and J is TRBJ2-1; D is unresolved. V lost 0 bases, J lost 9 bases, and 12 bases lay in between. The CDR3 runs 14 residues. CDR1 is MNHEY, CDR2 SVGAGI, per germline. The chain's CDR3 is CASSYSSGSGEQFF. In DNA form, the CDR3 reads TGTGCCAGCAGTTACTCGTCCGGGTCCGGTGAGCAGTTCTTC.